This T cell receptor (beta chain) was identified in a study of cytomegalovirus exposure and HLA in healthy donors. Study background: It was reported in a later analysis that the 100 to 150 validation repertoires used the same platform as the approximately 620 first-cohort repertoires.

Assay used: immunoSEQ multiplex PCR; TCRdb lists only in-frame clones, some missing. The sample includes some 45,000 clones, about 94% seen only once; the top ten take roughly 5.2%. Germline V gene lookup returns CDR1 LNHNV and CDR2 YYDKDF (reference sequence). CDR3 size: 17 residues. Trimming cost V 1 base and J 3 bases; bases outside gene matches: 6. Points from the study as a whole: The study listed about 150 cytomegalovirus-associated TCR beta chains. Reports showed the classifier diagnosing cytomegalovirus status with high specificity and sensitivity.

A word on this clone: Its cognate antigen is unknown.

The donors were members of the roughly 120-subject validation cohort (separate from the approximately 730-subject first cohort). V usage is TRBV15 and J usage is TRBJ1-5; 10 nucleotides agree with TRBD1. The sequencing input was PBMCs. The receptor was derived from a man in his late teens or twenties in good health and CMV-seronegative. The CDR3 protein is CATSRGQGARVNQPQHF. The CDR3 DNA is TGTGCCACCAGCAGAGGACAGGGGGCTCGGGTCAATCAGCCCCAGCATTTT.